These T cell receptor beta chains were read from a single sample in a study of post-analysis software for immune sequencing data. MiXCR, run by TCRdb on the PCR reads, gives a single entry per CDR3 protein. The repertoire holds roughly 800,000 distinct CDR3 sequences, 30% seen once, with roughly 0.54% in the top ten. Sequenced input: blood. The receptor set was obtained from a girl aged 10 to 17 with multiple sclerosis. CDR3s include the opening cysteine and the closing phenylalanine or tryptophan. Fields, in order: clone size, D gene, J gene, V gene, CDR3 DNA, CDR3 protein. D genes are given only for firm matches. Part of the rows lack a size; the others show once, few, many or a class for expanded clones.

>.|.|TRBJ2-1|TRBV7-2
TGTGCCAGCAGCTTAGGTTTCGGAAGGGGGGAGGGGTTCTTC
CASSLGFGRGEGFF
>.|.|TRBJ1-5|TRBV7-9
TGTGCCGGCAGCTTAGGGGTCTATCAGCCCCAGCATTTT
CAGSLGVYQPQHF
>.|.|TRBJ2-5|TRBV24-1
TGTGCCACCCGGGACACCTTACAAGAGACCCAGTACTTC
CATRDTLQETQYF
>.|TRBD2|TRBJ2-5|TRBV25-1
TGTGCCAGCAGTGAACCTAGCGGGACTACTCAAGAGACCCAGTACTTC
CASSEPSGTTQETQYF
>.|.|TRBJ2-1|TRBV6-2/TRBV6-3
TGTGCCAGCAGTTACTCGGTTGTCGGGAGCTCCTACAATGAGCAGTTCTTC
CASSYSVVGSSYNEQFF
>few|TRBD1|TRBJ2-1|TRBV5-1
TGCGCCAGCAGCTTACAGGGGGCGGGCTACAATGAGCAGTTCTTC
CASSLQGAGYNEQFF
>few|.|TRBJ1-4|TRBV27
TGTGCCAGCAGTTTATCGCGGAAGGGAGGGGAAGTGTTTTTT
CASSLSRKGGEVFF
>.|TRBD1|TRBJ1-4|TRBV6-1
TGTGCCAGCAGTGAAAGTGGACAGGGGAATGAAAAACTGTTTTTT
CASSESGQGNEKLFF
>.|.|TRBJ2-5|TRBV6-2/TRBV6-3
TGTGCCAGCAGTTGGGCTTACCAGACCCAGTACTTC
CASSWAYQTQYF
>few|.|TRBJ2-7|TRBV20-1
TGCAGTGCTAGAGATCGGGGCTCTCGAGGGTCCTACGAGCAGTACTTC
CSARDRGSRGSYEQYF
>once|.|TRBJ1-6|TRBV12-3/TRBV12-4
TGTGCCAGCAGTTTAGGGGCTGGACCTTATTCACCCCTCCACTTT
CASSLGAGPYSPLHF
>few|TRBD2|TRBJ2-7|TRBV20-1
TGCAGTGCTACCAACCTAGCGGAGGACTACGAGCAGTACTTC
CSATNLAEDYEQYF
>few|TRBD1|TRBJ2-7|TRBV5-1
TGCGCCAACAGCTTGAAAGGGACAGGTGTCCACGAGCAGTACTTC
CANSLKGTGVHEQYF
>.|.|TRBJ1-4|TRBV29-1
TGCAGCGTTGATTCCCAGGGCCCTAATGAAAAACTGTTTTTT
CSVDSQGPNEKLFF
>.|.|TRBJ2-1|TRBV9
TGTGCCAGCAGCGTAGGCAGTTACGAGCAGTTCTTC
CASSVGSYEQFF
>.|.|TRBJ2-5|TRBV3-1
TGTGCCAGCACCACGGGGCCCACCCTAGGTGAGCAGTACTTC
CASTTGPTLGEQYF
>once|.|TRBJ2-5|TRBV10-3
TGTGCCAGCAGGTGGTTGAGGGTCCAAGAGACCCAGTACTTC
CASRWLRVQETQYF
>.|TRBD2|TRBJ2-5|TRBV20-1
TGCAGTGCTAGATCCCTAGCGGGAGGGTCAGAGACCCAGTACTTC
CSARSLAGGSETQYF
>few|.|TRBJ2-7|TRBV3-1
TGTGCCAGCAGCCCGACAGGGAGGTACGAGCAGTACTTC
CASSPTGRYEQYF
>few|.|TRBJ1-4|TRBV20-1
TGCAGTGCTATCCCCAGAACTAATGAAAAACTGTTTTTT
CSAIPRTNEKLFF
>.|TRBD1|TRBJ2-1|TRBV10-3
TGTGCCATCAGTGAGACCAAACAGGGGTTTCTATATAGTGAGCAGTTCTTC
CAISETKQGFLYSEQFF
>few|.|TRBJ1-1|TRBV4-1
TGCGCCAGCAGCGAAGAGGGTGAGGGGAACACTGAAGCTTTCTTT
CASSEEGEGNTEAFF
>.|TRBD1|TRBJ2-7|TRBV6-2/TRBV6-3
TGTGCCAGCAGTGGGTTCGTGGGACAGGTCTACGAGCAGTACTTC
CASSGFVGQVYEQYF
>.|.|TRBJ1-2|TRBV12-3/TRBV12-4
TGTGCCAGCAGTCCCACACTCCTCAGACAGTATGGCTACACCTTC
CASSPTLLRQYGYTF
>few|.|TRBJ2-1|TRBV7-2
TGTGCCAGCAGTCCCTGGGGTAGCGTAGCCTACAATGAGCAGTTCTTC
CASSPWGSVAYNEQFF
>few|.|TRBJ2-3|TRBV29-1
TGCAGCGTTGAAGAACCGCAGGGGCTATCGGATACGCAGTATTTT
CSVEEPQGLSDTQYF
>once|.|TRBJ2-7|TRBV20-1
TGCAGTGCTAGATTCGCTAAGGACTACGAGCAGTACTTC
CSARFAKDYEQYF
>few|TRBD2|TRBJ2-3|TRBV5-1
TGCGCCAGCGGCACGAGCGGGAGTGGTGATACGCAGTATTTT
CASGTSGSGDTQYF
>few|TRBD2|TRBJ2-1|TRBV12-3/TRBV12-4
TGTGCCAGCAGATCGGGCGGGGGGGTAGGGAATGAGCAGTTCTTC
CASRSGGGVGNEQFF
>.|.|TRBJ2-2|TRBV28
TGTGCCAGCAGTGCAGGGGTTGGAGGGCTGTTTTTT
CASSAGVGGLFF
>.|TRBD2|TRBJ2-3|TRBV4-2
TGTGCCAGCAGCCAAGCGACTAGCGGGGGACCTAGAACTAGCATAGATACGCAGTATTTT
CASSQATSGGPRTSIDTQYF
>few|.|TRBJ2-7|TRBV7-2
TGTGCCAGCAGCTTTGCTGGGGCCTCCAACTCCTACGAGCAGTACTTC
CASSFAGASNSYEQYF
>.|.|TRBJ2-3|TRBV20-1
TGCAGTGCGAGCACCGGGACGGTGACCACAGATACGCAGTATTTT
CSASTGTVTTDTQYF
>few|.|TRBJ2-7|TRBV6-2/TRBV6-3
TGTGCCAGACCCCAGGGTGACGAGCAGTACTTC
CARPQGDEQYF
>.|.|TRBJ2-7|TRBV7-2
TGTGCCAGCCGCTGGGAGGGGGGTACCTACGAGCAGTACTTC
CASRWEGGTYEQYF
>.|.|TRBJ2-3|TRBV9
TGTGCCAGCAGCGTGGTATCAAGACCGTACACAGATACGCAGTATTTT
CASSVVSRPYTDTQYF
>.|.|TRBJ2-3|TRBV20-1
TGCAGTGTTAGACTGGGGATCCCAGATACGCAGTATTTT
CSVRLGIPDTQYF
>few|TRBD1|TRBJ2-3|TRBV11-2
TGTGCCAGCAGCTTCGGGACAGGGGCGGCTGCTGGCACAGATACGCAGTATTTT
CASSFGTGAAAGTDTQYF
>few|.|TRBJ2-4|TRBV29-1
TGCAGCGTTGAAGATTTACTCGACCCCCGGGCCAAAAACATTCGGTACTTC
CSVEDLLDPRAKNIRYF
>.|.|TRBJ2-7|TRBV6-1
TGTGCCAGCAGCCTACTGGCGGCTAGCTCCTACGAGCAGTACTTC
CASSLLAASSYEQYF
>.|TRBD1|TRBJ2-3|TRBV7-9
TGTGCCAGCAGCCCATACAGGGGGGGCACAGATACGCAGTATTTT
CASSPYRGGTDTQYF
>.|.|TRBJ2-7|TRBV3-1
TGTGCCAGCAGCCCCACCACGGGCGGACCGTACTACGAGCAGTACTTC
CASSPTTGGPYYEQYF
>.|.|TRBJ2-7|TRBV20-1
TGCAGTGCTAGAGATAGTTCCCTAGCGTCTTACTACGAGCAGTACTTC
CSARDSSLASYYEQYF
>.|.|TRBJ2-1|TRBV5-1
TGCGCCAGCAGCACCAGGGCGTCCTACAATGAGCAGTTCTTC
CASSTRASYNEQFF
>few|.|TRBJ2-5|TRBV28
TGTGCCAGCAGTTTATCGGCCCCACGGGGGACCCAGTACTTC
CASSLSAPRGTQYF
>many|TRBD2|TRBJ2-1|TRBV20-1
TGCAGGGGACTAGCGGGTACCAATGAGCAGTTCTTC
CRGLAGTNEQFF
>.|.|TRBJ1-3|TRBV4-1
TGCGCCAGCAGCCAAGGGGGCAGCCCGAGCTCTGGAAACACCATATATTTT
CASSQGGSPSSGNTIYF
>.|TRBD1|TRBJ1-2|TRBV27
TGTGCCAGCAGTCTTTACGGGGACAGGGGGCCGAATGGCTACACCTTC
CASSLYGDRGPNGYTF
>.|.|TRBJ2-7|TRBV18
TGTGCCAGCTCACCACGTTACGGGGGACTCTACGAGCAGTACTTC
CASSPRYGGLYEQYF
>few|TRBD2|TRBJ2-5|TRBV29-1
TGCAGCGTTGGCGGGAGGGTAGGAAAAGAGACCCAGTACTTC
CSVGGRVGKETQYF
>few|.|TRBJ1-1|TRBV15
TGTGCCACCAGCAGAGATCGGGGCTTGGCTGAAGCTTTCTTT
CATSRDRGLAEAFF
>.|TRBD1|TRBJ1-6|TRBV5-1
TGCGCCAGCAGCTCCGACAGGGGATCAAATTCACCCCTCCACTTT
CASSSDRGSNSPLHF
>.|.|TRBJ1-1|TRBV5-4
TGTGCCAGCAGCGCTGGTCCCGTGGGTAACACTGAAGCTTTCTTT
CASSAGPVGNTEAFF
>few|TRBD2|TRBJ2-1|TRBV2
TGTGCCAGCAGTCTAAAGGGACTAGGCAGAAACAATGAGCAGTTCTTC
CASSLKGLGRNNEQFF
>.|.|TRBJ2-1|TRBV7-2
TGTGCCAGCAGCTTATATAGACGGGGGCGCAATGAGCAGTTCTTC
CASSLYRRGRNEQFF
>few|TRBD1|TRBJ2-7|TRBV29-1
TGCAGCGTGGGGGACAGGTTCTACGAGCAGTACTTC
CSVGDRFYEQYF
>few|.|TRBJ2-6|TRBV28
TGTGCCAGCAGTTTAAATAGGCCGTCTGGGGCCAACGTCCTGACTTTC
CASSLNRPSGANVLTF
>.|TRBD2|TRBJ2-1|TRBV20-1
TGCAGTGCTGATCTAGCGGGCCGCGGGGTTGAGCAGTTCTTC
CSADLAGRGVEQFF
>.|.|TRBJ1-2|TRBV20-1
TGCAGTGCTAGAGATGTCTCCCGAGCGGGCTACACCTTC
CSARDVSRAGYTF